This T cell receptor (beta chain) was obtained from a study of patients and donors after allogeneic stem cell transplantation. TCRdb fed the RT-PCR reads into MiXCR, producing one record per CDR3 protein. The data show some 880,000 distinct CDR3 sequences, roughly 17% seen once. V was pared by 4 bases and J by 9 bases, with 12 bases between. The CDR3 runs to 12 residues. The chain employs TRBV12-3 or TRBV12-4 and TRBJ1-1; D might be TRBD1 (5 bases). The source material was blood, either unsorted or a sorted T cell fraction (not recorded which). This sequence originates from a human donor who was either an allogeneic HSCT recipient or a stem cell or donor lymphocyte infusion donor (not recorded which). It is not recorded whose cells these are; they may come from a transplant donor. The CDR3 region has the DNA TGTGCCAGCAGTTACAGGTTTGACCAAGCTTTCTTT. It translates to CASSYRFDQAFF.